These 13 T cell receptor beta chains were all obtained from the same sample, sequenced in a study of T cell responses to AZD1222 COVID-19 vaccine (dated by TCRdb to the early 2020s). Libraries were built with the immunoSEQ multiplex PCR assay. TCRdb re-hosts the immuneACCESS table, in-frame sequences only. Its copies lack some clones; in the studies checked, an unresolved V gene accounts for under half of them, and the cause for the rest is not known. The sample table contains 100,000 to 150,000 clones; only one count was recorded for approximately 90% of them. The ten largest account for about 7% of the sample. The time point label for this specimen denotes: baseline before first vaccination. This specimen was peripheral blood, taken on day 0 of AZD1222 vaccination. The receptors were gathered from an adult in good health.

This chain links TRBV7-9 with TRBJ1-3; D unclear. The CDR3 covers 16 residues. Germline CDR1 SEHNR, CDR2 FQNEAQ (reference sequence). With 10 bases removed from V and 1 base from J, the gap between germline ends came to 20 bases. For the CDR3, the DNA is TGTGCCACCCGGGGTCAGCTTGGGAGGTCTGGAAACACCATATATTTT. Its translation is CATRGQLGRSGNTIYF.

V and J are TRBV7-9 and TRBJ1-2; no firm D call. From germline, CDR1 is SEHNR and CDR2 FQNEAQ (reference sequence). The V and J ends lost 5 bases and 4 bases respectively, with 11 bases between them. The length of the CDR3 is 13 residues. CDR3 loop: CASSASQVYGYTF. The CDR3 nucleotides read TGTGCCAGCAGCGCCTCCCAGGTCTATGGCTACACCTTC.

This chain connects TRBV15 to TRBJ2-3; TRBD2 matches at 7 bases. J was trimmed by 1 base and V by 0 bases; bases with no gene match: 1. Germline values: CDR1 LNHNV, CDR2 YYDKDF (reference sequence). The CDR3 consists of 15 residues. CDR3 in amino acids: CATSRDRGGTDTQYF. The CDR3 region has the DNA TGTGCCACCAGCAGAGATCGGGGGGGCACAGATACGCAGTATTTT.

The sample holds one count of this clone. The V call is TRBV5-4, the J call TRBJ2-3; D unresolved. With 0 bases removed from V and 0 bases from J, the gap between germline ends came to 8 bases. CDR3 length equals 15 residues. Germline V CDR1 and CDR2: SGHNT, YYREEE (reference sequence). The DNA for the CDR3 is TGTGCCAGCAGCTTGGAGCAGACTAGCACAGATACGCAGTATTTT. Translating gives CASSLEQTSTDTQYF.

The rearrangement joins TRBV4-3 to TRBJ1-6; D possibly corresponds to TRBD1 (6 bases). The CDR3 has 16 residues. Germline CDR1 LGHNA, CDR2 YSLEER. Deletions cut 0 bases from V and 8 bases from J, with 14 bases between. In DNA, the CDR3 is TGCGCCAGCAGCCAAGATTATGGGACATATGATTCACCCCTCCACTTT. This encodes CASSQDYGTYDSPLHF.

The gene calls are TRBV7-3 and TRBJ2-1, with 9 bases lining up with TRBD2. The CDR3 consists of 16 residues. The junction had 13 bases not matched to a gene; V was cut back by 5 bases and J by 8 bases. Germline V gene data show CDR1 as SGHTA and CDR2 as FQGTGA. The CDR3 spells CASSPPGGGGVDEQFF. The DNA for the CDR3 is TGTGCCAGCAGCCCCCCCGGGGGCGGGGGGGTTGATGAGCAGTTCTTC.

CDR3 sequence: CASSPTRENTEAFF. In nucleotides, the CDR3 is TGTGCCAGCTCACCAACCAGGGAGAACACTGAAGCTTTCTTT. The rearrangement joins TRBV18 to TRBJ1-1; D is perhaps TRBD1 (5 bases). Trimming shortened V by 2 bases and J by 1 base, and 8 bases separated the two germline ends. The germline gives CDR1 KGHSH, CDR2 LQKENI. The CDR3 is 14 residues long.

The chain has TRBV6-5 and TRBJ1-2; D ambiguous. CDR1 and CDR2 (germline): MNHEY, SVGAGI. The V and J ends lost 4 bases and 6 bases respectively, with 18 bases between them. This CDR3 has 15 residues. CDR3 protein: CASSLSRTRVHGYTF. For the CDR3, the DNA is TGTGCCAGCAGTTTAAGCCGTACGAGGGTACATGGCTACACCTTC.

CDR3 sequence: CASSATQNYGYTF. CDR3 DNA: TGTGCCAGCAGCGCGACACAGAACTATGGCTACACCTTC. The chain carries TRBV2 and TRBJ1-2; D is ambiguous. CDR3 length: 13 residues. Trimming cost V 6 bases and J 2 bases, with 10 bases left between them. Germline V gives CDR1 SNHLY, CDR2 FYNNEI.

The chain combines TRBV9 with TRBJ2-7; 9 bases map to TRBD2. Germline lookup yields CDR1 SGDLS and CDR2 YYNGEE. This CDR3 contains 15 residues. Trimming at V came to 0 bases and at J to 7 bases, leaving 8 bases not matched to a gene. The CDR3 sequence is CASSVGLAGIGEQYF. In DNA, the CDR3 is TGTGCCAGCAGCGTAGGTCTAGCGGGGATAGGGGAGCAGTACTTC.

This chain uses TRBV28 with TRBJ1-5, with a weak D call TRBD1 (6 bases). Between the trimmed V and J ends, which lost 10 bases and 7 bases, there was a span of 14 bases. This CDR3 has 12 residues. Germline CDR1 and CDR2: MDHEN and SYDVKM. The CDR3 coding sequence is TGTGCCACGCAGGGGAGGCGGCAGCCCCAGCATTTT. Translation: CATQGRRQPQHF.

The chain uses TRBV27 and TRBJ2-1; 9 bases fit TRBD1. V was pared by 3 bases and J by 8 bases, with 8 bases of the junction left unmatched. The CDR3 has 15 residues. Germline lookup yields CDR1 MNHEY and CDR2 SMNVEV (reference sequence). CDR3 coding DNA: TGTGCCAGCAGTTTCTTGGGACAGGGCTCGTATGAGCAGTTCTTC. This codes for CASSFLGQGSYEQFF.

The genes are TRBV5-8 and TRBJ1-5, with TRBD1 matching over 7 bases. Per germline, CDR1 SGHTS and CDR2 YDEGEE. The CDR3 is made up of 13 amino acids. Trimming removed 3 bases from V and 4 bases from J; junction bases left unmatched: 1. CDR3 sequence reads: CASSSQGNQPQHF. Here the CDR3 DNA reads TGTGCCAGCAGCTCACAGGGGAATCAGCCCCAGCATTTT.